This entry lists 13 T cell receptor beta chains sequenced from one sample in a study of cytomegalovirus exposure and HLA in healthy donors. The PCR contained 60 Vbeta and 13 Jbeta primers. Assay used: immunoSEQ multiplex PCR; TCRdb lists only in-frame clones, some missing. The sample holds 210,000 or so clones, roughly 84% seen once. Material for sequencing was PBMCs. The receptors were sampled from a girl aged 2-10 years in good health and CMV-seronegative.

The chain's CDR3 is CATSTTPQGASPLHF. CDR3 sequence (DNA): TGTGCCACCAGCACGACACCACAGGGAGCTTCACCCCTCCACTTT. This chain uses TRBV15 with TRBJ1-6; possible D gene TRBD1, 6 bases. In germline, CDR1 is LNHNV, CDR2 YYDKDF (reference sequence). The CDR3 totals 15 residues. V dropped 4 bases and J dropped 9 bases, with 16 bases sitting between them.

The V gene is TRBV27, the J gene TRBJ2-1, with 8 bases identical to TRBD2. This CDR3 has 16 amino acids. V lost 2 bases to trimming and J lost 0 bases; unmatched junction nucleotides: 3. CDR1 MNHEY and CDR2 SMNVEV come from the germline V gene (reference sequence). CDR3 bases: TGTGCCAGCAGTTTAGTTGCGGGGGGCTCCTACAATGAGCAGTTCTTC. This encodes CASSLVAGGSYNEQFF.

Regarding this clone: At one of its ends the junction is not consistent with the germline gene, which may arise from a read error. The chain recombines TRBV7-9 with TRBJ2-7, with 8 bases matching TRBD1. The V gene's germline CDR1 is SEHNR and CDR2 FQNEAQ (reference sequence). The CDR3 totals 13 residues. The CDR3 DNA is TGTTCCAGCAGCTCACAGGGGGTGAACGAGCAGTACTTC. It encodes CSSSSQGVNEQYF.

The V call is TRBV4-1, the J call TRBJ1-5; D might be TRBD1 (5 bases). The CDR3 length is 15 residues. The germline V gene has CDR1 MGHRA and CDR2 YSYEKL. The V end lost 4 bases, the J end lost 5 bases, and 15 bases lay between the germline ends. The CDR3 DNA sequence: TGCGCCAGCAGCCCCCAATGGGGGGACCATCAGCCCCAGCATTTT. This translates into CASSPQWGDHQPQHF.

This clone appeared a few times. The V and J genes are TRBV7-9 and TRBJ2-7; D is possibly TRBD1 (5 bases). The CDR3 has 15 residues. Germline values: CDR1 SEHNR, CDR2 FQNEAQ (reference sequence). V was clipped by 2 bases and J by 2 bases, with 13 bases between them. CDR3 protein: CASSLSIGAAYEQYF. In DNA, the CDR3 is TGTGCCAGCAGCTTATCTATAGGGGCTGCCTACGAGCAGTACTTC.

The count of this clone is one. The chain uses TRBV5-4 and TRBJ2-1, with 7 bases lining up with TRBD1. The germline gives CDR1 SGHNT, CDR2 YYREEE (reference sequence). Unmatched junction bases numbered 11, after V lost 5 bases and J lost 0 bases. CDR3 size: 17 residues. CDR3 loop: CASRAGTVTSSYNEQFF. CDR3 nucleotides: TGTGCCAGCAGGGCTGGGACAGTCACTAGCTCCTACAATGAGCAGTTCTTC.

The chain combines TRBV29-1 with TRBJ2-7; D possibly corresponds to TRBD1 (5 bases). This CDR3 contains 13 residues. V was pared by 3 bases and J by 7 bases, with 16 bases between. Germline V gene lookup returns CDR1 SQVTM and CDR2 ANQGSEA. CDR3 protein: CSVEKVPRGEQYF. The CDR3 DNA reads as TGCAGCGTTGAGAAGGTCCCAAGGGGAGAGCAGTACTTC.

V gene TRBV29-1 combines with J gene TRBJ1-2, with a possible D match to TRBD1 (5 bases). The germline V gene has CDR1 SQVTM and CDR2 ANQGSEA. The CDR3 has 15 residues. The V gene lost 3 bases and the J gene lost 1 base, with 15 bases spanning the gap. CDR3 bases: TGCAGCGTTGAGGCTGGCGGAGGGGTTAACTATGGCTACACCTTC. It yields the protein CSVEAGGGVNYGYTF.

Worth noting for this clone: Other DNA variants within this sample encode the same CDR3. This rearrangement joins TRBV5-1 to TRBJ2-1; no firm D call. CDR3 length: 14 residues. Germline CDR1 is SGHRS and CDR2 is YFSETQ. The V end was cut by 0 bases, the J end by 0 bases, with 4 bases between. The CDR3 protein is CASSLDSSYNEQFF. In DNA form, the CDR3 reads TGCGCCAGCAGCTTGGATAGCTCCTACAATGAGCAGTTCTTC.

The chain joins TRBV27 to TRBJ2-3, with D uncertain. V shed 4 bases and J shed 2 bases, with 16 bases lying between them. From germline, CDR1 is MNHEY and CDR2 SMNVEV (reference sequence). The CDR3 totals 16 residues. The CDR3 here is CASSSRHRPHTDTQYF. CDR3 sequence (DNA): TGTGCCAGCAGTTCCAGACATAGGCCCCACACAGATACGCAGTATTTT.

This chain connects TRBV9 to TRBJ2-7; D not certain. This CDR3 spans 14 amino acids. Germline V gene data show CDR1 as SGDLS and CDR2 as YYNGEE. V lost 1 base, J lost 0 bases, and 8 bases lay in between. CDR3 amino acids: CASSVQARSYEQYF. As DNA, the CDR3 is TGTGCCAGCAGCGTACAAGCCCGCTCCTACGAGCAGTACTTC.

This chain joins TRBV5-1 and TRBJ2-3; weak D call: TRBD1 (6 bases). Germline V lookup: CDR1 SGHRS, CDR2 YFSETQ. Trimming left V 1 base short and J 1 base short, with 16 bases between. The CDR3 covers 17 residues. The CDR3 sequence: CASSLSLARQGTDTQYF. The CDR3 nucleotides read TGCGCCAGCAGCTTGAGTTTAGCGAGACAGGGCACAGATACGCAGTATTTT.

Points on this clone: At one end the junction does not follow the germline gene, possibly because of a read error. V usage is TRBV30 and J usage is TRBJ1-1; D is unresolved. This CDR3 spans 14 amino acids. Germline CDR1 reads GTSNPN; CDR2 reads SVGIG (reference sequence). CDR3 amino acids: CAWSALGGNPEAFF. The CDR3 DNA reads TGTGCCTGGAGTGCGCTAGGAGGGAACCCTGAAGCTTTCTTT.